This TCR beta chain was identified during a study of cytomegalovirus exposure and HLA in healthy donors. PCR used 60 Vbeta primers and 13 Jbeta primers. Sequencing used immunoSEQ multiplex PCR; TCRdb keeps in-frame clones, though not all of them. The sample includes around 97,000 clones, roughly a tenth seen only once; the top ten take approximately 5.1%. With regard to this clone: The antigen is undetermined.

This CDR3 comprises 15 residues. Trimming took 0 bases from V and 7 from J, leaving 14 bases between them. Germline loops: CDR1 MGHRA, CDR2 YSYEKL. Study conclusions and caveats: Under in vitro conditions, a few CMV-associated chains were confirmed as specific for CMV antigens. Earlier analysis yielded a pattern in which most TCR beta V segments were productive about 87% or about 30% of the time.

The V gene is TRBV4-1, the J gene TRBJ2-3, with TRBD2 as a possible D gene (5 bases). This receptor was taken from a man aged 50 to 59 in good health and CMV-seropositive. The specimen sequenced was PBMCs. CDR3 nucleotide sequence: TGCGCCAGCAGCCAAGATCCCGGCCGACTAAATACGCAGTATTTT. Translating gives CASSQDPGRLNTQYF.